Below, 14 T cell receptor beta chains from the same sample are listed, as sequenced in a study of T cell responses to AZD1222 COVID-19 vaccine. Assay: immunoSEQ multiplex PCR; the TCRdb copy retains only in-frame clones and omits some. Here the sample spans 120,000 or so clones, 88% being singletons. The sequences come from peripheral blood, collected on day 0 of AZD1222 vaccination. The receptors were gathered from an adult in good health.

The CDR3 region has the DNA TGTGCCAGCAGGGACAGCCAACGCCTCTATGGCTACACCTTC. Translating gives CASRDSQRLYGYTF. This chain uses TRBV2 with TRBJ1-2, with a tentative D call TRBD1 (6 bases). Germline-derived CDR1 and CDR2 are SNHLY and FYNNEI. The CDR3 totals 14 residues. Trimming took off 6 bases at V and 4 bases at J, with 15 bases between the two ends. The whole variable domain, remainder taken from reference TRBV2 and TRBJ1-2, is EPEVTQTPSHQVTQMGQEVILRCVPISNHLYFYWYRQILGQKVEFLVSFYNNEISEKSEIFDDQFSVERPDGSNFTLKIRSTKLEDSAMYFCASRDSQRLYGYTFGSGTRLTVV.

This chain joins TRBV3-1 (or the pseudogene TRBV3-2) and TRBJ1-6, with unresolved D. The CDR3 loop spans 15 amino acids. Germline CDR1 and CDR2: LGHDT and YNNKEL (reference sequence). The V and J ends lost 2 bases and 6 bases respectively, with 11 bases between them. DNA for the CDR3: TGTGCCAGCAGCCAACCATCCGGGGTTAATTCACCCCTCCACTTT. The encoded protein is CASSQPSGVNSPLHF.

This clone has only a few counts. The chain uses TRBV6-5 and TRBJ1-6; possibly TRBD1 for D (6 bases). The germline CDR1 and CDR2 sequences are MNHEY and SVGAGI. The CDR3 consists of 15 residues. Trimming left V 7 bases short and J 5 bases short, with 15 bases between. In nucleotides, the CDR3 is TGTGCCAGCAAGGTCGTGGGGGCTAATAATTCACCCCTCCACTTT. Amino acid sequence: CASKVVGANNSPLHF.

This rearrangement joins TRBV15 to TRBJ2-7; TRBD2 might be the D (5 bases). The V gene's germline CDR1 is LNHNV and CDR2 YYDKDF (reference sequence). The CDR3 sequence is 13 residues long. V lost 2 bases to trimming and J lost 5 bases, with 10 bases between them. The CDR3 here is CATSRPSGNEQYF. CDR3 bases: TGTGCCACCAGCAGACCCTCCGGGAACGAGCAGTACTTC.

This chain links TRBV5-1 with TRBJ1-4; tentative D call: TRBD1 (5 bases). There are 13 residues in the CDR3. Germline CDR1 and CDR2: SGHRS and YFSETQ. The germline V and J ends were trimmed by 6 bases and 3 bases, with 9 bases remaining between them. The CDR3 bases are TGCGCCAGCAAAGGGGTAGCTAATGAAAAACTGTTTTTT. Its translation: CASKGVANEKLFF.

CDR3 residues: CASSLTDSPEQPQHF. The CDR3 DNA sequence: TGTGCCAGCAGCTTAACGGACAGCCCTGAGCAGCCCCAGCATTTT. The chain combines TRBV7-6 with TRBJ1-5, with D possibly TRBD1 on 6 matching bases. This CDR3 has 15 amino acids. Germline V lookup: CDR1 SGHVS, CDR2 FNYEAQ. Trimming shortened V by 2 bases and J by 7 bases, and 15 bases separated the two germline ends.

V usage is TRBV7-9 and J usage is TRBJ1-1; TRBD1 might be the D (5 bases). Trimming left V 1 base short and J 5 bases short, with 8 bases between. Per germline, CDR1 SEHNR and CDR2 FQNEAQ (reference sequence). This CDR3 has 13 amino acids. The CDR3 bases are TGTGCCAGCAGCTTAGTGCAGGGTACTGAAGCTTTCTTT. Protein sequence: CASSLVQGTEAFF.

The table lists this clone with a count of one. The rearrangement uses TRBV5-5 and TRBJ2-1; TRBD1 matches at 10 bases. In germline, CDR1 is SGHKS, CDR2 YYEKEE (reference sequence). V was pared by 2 bases and J by 8 bases, with 10 bases of the junction left unmatched. The CDR3 is 16 residues long. This CDR3 reads CASSFFPTGGGDEQFF. The CDR3 DNA sequence: TGTGCCAGCAGCTTCTTCCCGACAGGGGGCGGAGATGAGCAGTTCTTC.

J is TRBJ1-1 and V is TRBV10-1; D not certain. CDR3 length: 13 residues. Germline V gives CDR1 WNHNN, CDR2 SYGVQD (reference sequence). Trimming left V 0 bases short and J 6 bases short, with 8 bases between. CDR3 amino acids: CASSESNEPEAFF. In DNA form, the CDR3 reads TGCGCCAGCAGTGAGTCGAACGAGCCTGAAGCTTTCTTT.

This clone appeared a single time. The chain recombines TRBV5-4 with TRBJ1-4; D is unclear. The CDR3 loop spans 14 amino acids. The V gene's germline CDR1 is SGHNT and CDR2 YYREEE (reference sequence). Between the trimmed V and J ends, which lost 0 bases and 8 bases, there was a span of 11 bases. The CDR3 bases are TGTGCCAGCAGCTTGGGTCGCACGGGAGAAAAACTGTTTTTT. Protein: CASSLGRTGEKLFF.

This clone was detected a few times. The chain is built from TRBV14 and TRBJ2-5; 9 bases match TRBD2. V trimming: 5 bases; J trimming: 9 bases; junction bases outside the gene matches: 10. The CDR3 runs 14 residues. CDR1 is SGHDN, CDR2 FVKESK, per germline. CDR3 protein: CASSAQGLASPQYF. In DNA, the CDR3 is TGTGCCAGCAGCGCACAGGGACTAGCTTCGCCCCAGTACTTC.

The genes are TRBV5-5 and TRBJ1-5; D gene uncertain. This CDR3 comprises 17 residues. The V gene lost 5 bases and the J gene lost 4 bases, with 22 bases spanning the gap. Germline V gene lookup returns CDR1 SGHKS and CDR2 YYEKEE (reference sequence). The CDR3 DNA reads as TGTGCCAGCAGTTCACACGCGAGGGCAGTGAGTAATCAGCCCCAGCATTTT. This sequence encodes CASSSHARAVSNQPQHF.

In its sample, this clone was seen once. V usage is TRBV19 and J usage is TRBJ1-2; TRBD1 agrees at 7 bases. The CDR3 has 12 residues. The V segment lost 5 bases and the J segment 8 bases; nucleotides outside the gene matches: 5. In germline, CDR1 is LNHDA, CDR2 SQIVND (reference sequence). The CDR3 region is CASSVQQGGYTF. CDR3 in DNA: TGTGCCAGTAGTGTGCAACAGGGGGGCTACACCTTC.

The V gene is TRBV19, the J gene TRBJ1-5; TRBD1 might be the D (5 bases). Germline lookup yields CDR1 LNHDA and CDR2 SQIVND (reference sequence). This CDR3 spans 15 amino acids. V lost 7 bases and J 0 bases, leaving 13 bases between the germline ends. CDR3 bases: TGTGCCAGTAACAGACAGATGTATAGCAATCAGCCCCAGCATTTT. This sequence encodes CASNRQMYSNQPQHF.